Listed below are T cell receptor beta chains from one sample, sequenced in a study of blood T cell repertoires in COVID-19. Sequencing was performed with immunoSEQ multiplex PCR; in TCRdb, only in-frame clones are kept and a portion is missing. The data show around 370,000 clones, about 93% seen once. The sequencing input was peripheral blood. The receptors originated from a woman under 30 who had recovered from COVID-19. Each CDR3 is given with its conserved first and last residue. D genes are given only for firm matches. Where a row states a size, it is once, few, many or the class of an expanded clone; other rows omit it.

>13|-|TRBV7-2|-|TRBJ2-5
TGTGCCAGCAGCCCAAGCCAGGGGGAGACCCAGTACTTC
CASSPSQGETQYF
>16|-|TRBV5-4|TRBD1|TRBJ1-6
TGTGCCAGCAGTTTAGGACAGGGGGCGAATAATTCACCCCTCCACTTT
CASSLGQGANNSPLHF
>17|-|TRBV3-1/TRBV3-2|TRBD2|TRBJ2-1
TGTGCCAGCAGCCAAGAACCCTGGACTAGCGGTTACAATGAGCAGTTCTTC
CASSQEPWTSGYNEQFF
>15|-|TRBV7-2|TRBD1|TRBJ1-2
TGTGCCAGCAGCTCCGACTACACAGGGGTGGGTGGCTACACCTTC
CASSSDYTGVGGYTF
>16|-|TRBV19|TRBD2|TRBJ2-1
TGTGCCAGTAGTATAGGTTTCGGGCTAGCGGGCAATGAGCAGTTCTTC
CASSIGFGLAGNEQFF
>14|-|TRBV27|TRBD1|TRBJ1-5
TGTGCCAGCAGGGCAGGGGGGAGCAATCAGCCCCAGCATTTT
CASRAGGSNQPQHF
>13|-|TRBV24-1|-|TRBJ2-3
TGTGCCACCTCCGAGGGAGGCACAGATACGCAGTATTTT
CATSEGGTDTQYF
>14|-|TRBV30|TRBD1|TRBJ2-1
TGTGCCTGGACGCCGGGACAGGGCCTCCATGAGCAGTTCTTC
CAWTPGQGLHEQFF
>12|-|TRBV16|-|TRBJ1-2
TGTGCCAGCAGCCAATACAGGGACCGGTTTCGTTTC
CASSQYRDRFRF
>14|-|TRBV25-1|TRBD2|TRBJ2-5
TGTGCCAGCAGTGGGACTAGCGGAATGGAGACCCAGTACTTC
CASSGTSGMETQYF
>17|once|TRBV6-6|TRBD2|TRBJ2-1
TGTGCCAGCAGTCAACTAGCGGGGGGAAATTCCTACAATGAGCAGTTCTTC
CASSQLAGGNSYNEQFF
>13|-|TRBV29-1|TRBD2|TRBJ2-1
TGCAGCGTTGCGGGACTAGCGGGAAGAGAGCAGTTCTTC
CSVAGLAGREQFF
>17|-|TRBV5-1|-|TRBJ2-1
TGCGCCAGCAGCTTGGCCCCCTTAGGGGGGAGGGACAATGAGCAGTTCTTC
CASSLAPLGGRDNEQFF
>15|-|TRBV5-4|TRBD1|TRBJ1-1
TGTGCCAGCAGCGCCACAGGGGTTCTGAACACTGAAGCTTTCTTT
CASSATGVLNTEAFF
>15|-|TRBV7-2|-|TRBJ1-5
TGTGCCAGCAGCCTTGGGAGATCACAGAATCAGCCCCAGCATTTT
CASSLGRSQNQPQHF
>12|once|TRBV12-3/TRBV12-4|TRBD1|TRBJ2-1
TGTGCCAGCAGTTTAGGGACAGGGGGGCAGTTCTTC
CASSLGTGGQFF
>15|-|TRBV4-1|-|TRBJ2-5
TGCGCCAGCAGCCAAGTCGACAGATACCAAGAGACCCAGTACTTC
CASSQVDRYQETQYF
>14|-|TRBV6-5|-|TRBJ1-1
TGTGCCACCTCCGACAAGGTGGTGAACACTGAAGCTTTCTTT
CATSDKVVNTEAFF
>13|-|TRBV12-3/TRBV12-4|TRBD1|TRBJ1-1
TGTGCCAACAGTTTTTACAGGGGCACTGAAGCTTTCTTT
CANSFYRGTEAFF
>13|-|TRBV5-5|-|TRBJ1-2
TGTGCCAGCAGCCAGACAGTAGCCCCTGGCTACACCTTC
CASSQTVAPGYTF
>15|-|TRBV10-3|TRBD2|TRBJ2-1
TGTGCCATCAGTGCGTCCACCCTAGCGGACAATGAGCAGTTCTTC
CAISASTLADNEQFF
>14|-|TRBV6-5|TRBD2|TRBJ2-1
TGTGCCAGCAGTAGGCGGGAGGGCCTCAATGAGCAGTTCTTC
CASSRREGLNEQFF
>15|-|TRBV4-1|-|TRBJ2-2
TGCGCCAGCAGCCGAAACAGGCCAGGGACCGGGGAGCTGTTTTTT
CASSRNRPGTGELFF
>12|-|TRBV12-3/TRBV12-4|-|TRBJ2-5
TGTGCCAGCAGTTTGAGCGGGGAGACCCAGTACTTC
CASSLSGETQYF
>14|-|TRBV7-2|-|TRBJ1-1
TGTGCCAGCAGCGTTGGCAGGTGGAACACTGAAGCTTTCTTT
CASSVGRWNTEAFF
>16|-|TRBV5-8|TRBD1|TRBJ1-6
TGTGCCAGCAGCACTGGACAGGGTATCTATAATTCACCCCTCCACTTT
CASSTGQGIYNSPLHF
>14|-|TRBV29-1|TRBD1|TRBJ1-6
TGCAGCGTTACAGTAGGACAGGGAAATTCACCCCTCCACTTT
CSVTVGQGNSPLHF
>16|-|TRBV24-1|TRBD2|TRBJ2-1
TGTGCCACCAGTGCCCTAGCGGGAGGTCAATACAATGAGCAGTTCTTC
CATSALAGGQYNEQFF
>15|-|TRBV24-1|TRBD1|TRBJ1-5
TGTGCCACCAGTGACCCAGACAGGGGTGAAGGGCCCCAGCATTTT
CATSDPDRGEGPQHF
>16|-|TRBV5-6|TRBD2|TRBJ2-3
TGTGCCAGCAGCTTGCGACTAGCGGGAGCTAAAGATACGCAGTATTTT
CASSLRLAGAKDTQYF
>14|-|TRBV29-1|-|TRBJ2-5
TGCAGCGTTTTAGGGCTAGCTACCTTGGAGACCCAGTACTTC
CSVLGLATLETQYF
>14|-|TRBV21-1|-|TRBJ2-1
TGTGCCAGAGGCAGGGGCGGCTCCTACAATGAGCAGTTCTTC
CARGRGGSYNEQFF
>19|-|TRBV19|-|TRBJ1-3
TGTGCCAGTAGTATAGCCTACCGACCGGTAATCGCGGGAGGACACACCATATATTTT
CASSIAYRPVIAGGHTIYF
>14|-|TRBV10-1|-|TRBJ2-3
TGCGCCAGCAGTGAGAGTGGGACATCGGATACGCAGTATTTT
CASSESGTSDTQYF
>15|-|TRBV6-5|TRBD1|TRBJ2-3
TGTGCCAGCAGTACCGGACAGGGAAGCACAGATACGCAGTATTTT
CASSTGQGSTDTQYF
>16|-|TRBV5-1|-|TRBJ2-1
TGCGCCAGCAGCAGACTACTTCCTCCCACCTACAATGAGCAGTTCTTC
CASSRLLPPTYNEQFF
>17|-|TRBV2|-|TRBJ2-5
TGTGCCAGCAGTGACGCGCTGGTTTTTACTAGAACAGAGACCCAGTACTTC
CASSDALVFTRTETQYF
>12|-|TRBV2|TRBD1|TRBJ1-6
TGTGCCAGCAACAGGGGGAATTCACCCCTCCACTTT
CASNRGNSPLHF
>14|-|TRBV24-1|TRBD1|TRBJ1-2
TGTGCCACCAGTGACGCGGGACAGTCCATGGGCTACACCTTC
CATSDAGQSMGYTF
>15|-|TRBV7-7|TRBD2|TRBJ2-1
TGTGCCAGCAGCTTAGGACTAGCGGCCTACAATGAGCAGTTCTTC
CASSLGLAAYNEQFF
>11|-|TRBV30|-|TRBJ1-2
TGTGCCTGGGGAAGGGGTTATGGCTACACCTTC
CAWGRGYGYTF
>14|-|TRBV6-2/TRBV6-3|TRBD1|TRBJ2-5
TGTGCCAGCAGCAAGACAGGGGGCCAAGAGACCCAGTACTTC
CASSKTGGQETQYF
>13|-|TRBV2|TRBD1|TRBJ1-2
TGTGCCAGCAGTGAGGGACAGGGAGGAGGCTACACCTTC
CASSEGQGGGYTF
>15|-|TRBV6-2/TRBV6-3|-|TRBJ2-6
TGTGCCAGCAGTTACTTCCGTTCTGGGGCCAACGTCCTGACTTTC
CASSYFRSGANVLTF
>14|-|TRBV10-1|TRBD1|TRBJ1-1
TGCGCCAGTAAGGACAGGAGGGATGCCACTGAAGCTTTCTTT
CASKDRRDATEAFF
>15|-|TRBV6-2/TRBV6-3|-|TRBJ1-5
TGTGCCAGCAGTTACTCGGGGCCGGTGCGACAGCCCCAGCATTTT
CASSYSGPVRQPQHF
>14|few|TRBV2|-|TRBJ1-5
TGTGCCAGCAGTGTAGTGGGGGGGGTTCAGCCCCAGCATTTT
CASSVVGGVQPQHF
>17|-|TRBV7-2|-|TRBJ1-2
TGTGCCAGCGTCAGGGTTGCAGGGGATGGATTCTTAAGTGGCTACACCTTC
CASVRVAGDGFLSGYTF
>19|-|TRBV2|TRBD1|TRBJ1-3
TGTGCCAGCAGTGACCCACTGGGACAGGGCATTATCTCTGGAAACACCATATATTTT
CASSDPLGQGIISGNTIYF
>13|-|TRBV5-1|-|TRBJ1-2
TGCGCCAGCAGCCGCAGGGGCAGCTATGGCTACACCTTC
CASSRRGSYGYTF
>13|-|TRBV19|-|TRBJ2-3
TGTGCCAGTAGTATACTGGGCGGGGATACGCAGTATTTT
CASSILGGDTQYF
>14|-|TRBV7-2|TRBD1|TRBJ1-4
TGTGCCAGCAGCATTCGACAGGGTCAAGAAAAACTGTTTTTT
CASSIRQGQEKLFF
>16|-|TRBV19|TRBD1|TRBJ2-3
TGTGCCAGTAGTATCCGGGACAGGGCAAGCACAGATACGCAGTATTTT
CASSIRDRASTDTQYF
>15|-|TRBV28|TRBD1|TRBJ1-2
TGTGCCAGCAGTTCTCGGGGGCAGGGGGTCTATGGCTACACCTTC
CASSSRGQGVYGYTF
>16|-|TRBV7-2|TRBD2|TRBJ2-5
TGTGCCAGCAGCTTAGGTGCGGGAGGGCCCCTAGAGACCCAGTACTTC
CASSLGAGGPLETQYF